The clone carrying this T cell receptor beta chain was picked up many times. No antigen is known for it. Amplification yielded TCR beta CDR3 regions, with RNA transcripts as the source. HTBI primers were the set used in a first-round RT-PCR of the TCR CDR3. TCRdb reanalysed the multiplex PCR reads using MiXCR and keeps one entry per CDR3 protein. The sample includes about 360,000 distinct CDR3 sequences, less than 15% of them seen just once. CDR3 length: 16 amino acids. Germline CDR1 reads MNHNS; CDR2 reads SASEGT. V lost 3 bases, J lost 0 bases, and 12 bases lay in between. This specimen belongs to a study of T cells in Graves' hyperthyroidism and ophthalmopathy. Whole-study results and caveats: Ophthalmopathy prediction by the model preceded onset by a median roughly 6 months.

The genes are TRBV6-1 and TRBJ2-1; TRBD1 is a possible D gene (6 bases). This sequence originates from a woman between 18 and 29 years old with Graves' hyperthyroidism. Input material: blood. The CDR3 bases are TGTGCCAGCAGTGATTGGGGGCTGAGCTCCTACAATGAGCAGTTCTTC. Encoded protein: CASSDWGLSSYNEQFF.